The 15 T cell receptor beta chains below were found in one sample sequenced in a study of memory CD8 T cells in hepatitis C reinfection. As to time point: late/post reinfection, 12 to 24 weeks after detection. The sorted cells went straight to TCR sequencing with no prior in vitro expansion. Sequenced by immunoSEQ multiplex PCR; TCRdb stores in-frame clones only, minus some. This sample has around 45,000 clones, with approximately 89% found just once. The specimen sequenced was naive CD8+ T cells sorted from blood. The source is a man between 18 and 35 years old with hepatitis C virus infection.

The chain combines TRBV5-1 with TRBJ1-1, with a tentative D call TRBD1 (6 bases). The germline CDR1 and CDR2 sequences are SGHRS and YFSETQ. The CDR3 runs 15 residues. Trimming removed 1 base at V and 1 base at J, with 11 bases between. CDR3 sequence (DNA): TGCGCCAGCAGCTTGCTCTGGACAGAGAACACTGAAGCTTTCTTT. This gives the protein CASSLLWTENTEAFF.

This clone was recorded a few times. The chain links TRBV10-3 to TRBJ1-5; D may be TRBD1 (5 bases). The length of the CDR3 is 13 residues. Trimming removed 7 bases at V and 4 bases at J, with 11 bases between. Germline V lookup: CDR1 ENHRY, CDR2 SYGVKD. The CDR3 sequence is CAIKSAGNQPQHF. The CDR3 nucleotides are TGTGCCATCAAGAGCGCAGGGAATCAGCCCCAGCATTTT.

The rearrangement joins TRBV15 to TRBJ2-2, with a tentative D call TRBD2 (6 bases). There are 15 residues in the CDR3. Looked up from germline, CDR1 is LNHNV and CDR2 is YYDKDF (reference sequence). The V and J ends lost 5 bases and 0 bases respectively, with 10 bases between them. The CDR3 reads CATSWTTTNTGELFF. In DNA form, the CDR3 reads TGTGCCACCAGCTGGACTACTACGAACACCGGGGAGCTGTTTTTT. Full variable domain (missing parts from reference TRBV15 and TRBJ2-2): DAMVIQNPRYQVTQFGKPVTLSCSQTLNHNVMYWYQQKSSQAPKLLFHYYDKDFNNEADTPDNFQSRRPNTSFCFLDIRSPGLGDTAMYLCATSWTTTNTGELFFGEGSRLTVL.

This clone appeared once. In DNA form, the CDR3 reads TGTGCCAGCAGTCCCTCCGGACAGGCCTACGAGCAGTACTTC. Protein: CASSPSGQAYEQYF. The chain carries TRBV27 and TRBJ2-7, with 7 bases that match TRBD1. Germline V gene sequence: CDR1 MNHEY, CDR2 SMNVEV (reference sequence). The CDR3 runs to 14 residues. V dropped 5 bases and J dropped 2; count of bases not matched to a gene: 6.

This clone has just one count. The chain couples TRBV6-1 to TRBJ2-1; 8 nucleotides line up with TRBD2. The CDR3 runs to 19 residues. V lost 4 bases, J lost 7 bases, and 21 bases stayed unmatched. Per germline, CDR1 MNHNS and CDR2 SASEGT. The CDR3 DNA follows: TGTGCCAGCAGTGTCGGGACACGGGACCCCGAGCGGGAGTGGAATGAGCAGTTCTTC. Residues: CASSVGTRDPEREWNEQFF.

The chain links TRBV29-1 to TRBJ2-3; no clear D. Trimming cost V 3 bases and J 0 bases, with 10 bases left between them. The length of the CDR3 is 14 residues. Germline CDR1 SQVTM, CDR2 ANQGSEA. The chain's CDR3 is CSVDFQASTDTQYF. DNA for the CDR3: TGCAGCGTTGACTTCCAAGCTAGCACAGATACGCAGTATTTT.

The chain couples TRBV11-2 to TRBJ1-2; D is unresolved. Germline V lookup: CDR1 SGHAT, CDR2 FQNNGV. Trimming took off 5 bases at V and 1 base at J, with 11 bases between the two ends. The CDR3 length is 14 residues. Written as DNA, the CDR3 is TGTGCCAGCAGCGAAGGAGGCATTAACTATGGCTACACCTTC. As protein: CASSEGGINYGYTF.

The V gene is TRBV19, the J gene TRBJ2-5; D remains ambiguous. Germline assignment: CDR1 LNHDA and CDR2 SQIVND (reference sequence). The CDR3 consists of 13 residues. Trimming removed 2 bases at V and 2 bases at J, with 6 bases between. The DNA for the CDR3 is TGTGCCAGTAGTATACAGAATCAAGAGACCCAGTACTTC. Protein: CASSIQNQETQYF.

This chain uses TRBV9 with TRBJ2-2, with TRBD1 as a possible D gene (7 bases). This CDR3 region has 16 residues. V was trimmed by 7 bases and J by 3 bases, leaving 19 bases between them. Germline lookup yields CDR1 SGDLS and CDR2 YYNGEE. The CDR3 is CASGGGGSIDTGELFF. In DNA form, the CDR3 reads TGTGCCAGCGGAGGGGGCGGTAGTATAGACACCGGGGAGCTGTTTTTT.

CDR3 protein: CASSENSGSSTDTQYF. The CDR3 coding sequence is TGTGCCAGCAGTGAGAATAGCGGGAGTAGCACAGATACGCAGTATTTT. The genes are TRBV2 and TRBJ2-3; 9 nucleotides align to TRBD2. J gave up 0 bases and V 3 bases, and 4 bases lay outside the gene matches. In germline, CDR1 is SNHLY, CDR2 FYNNEI. The CDR3 contains 16 residues.

The chain is built from TRBV19 and TRBJ2-7, with D perhaps TRBD2 (6 bases). Trimming took 1 base from V and 5 from J, leaving 6 bases between them. CDR3 length: 12 amino acids. The germline V gene encodes CDR1 LNHDA and CDR2 SQIVND (reference sequence). Written as DNA, the CDR3 is TGTGCCAGTAGTATAGGCGGGAACGAGCAGTACTTC. Amino acids: CASSIGGNEQYF.

V and J are TRBV2 and TRBJ2-3; 10 nucleotides align to TRBD2. V lost 5 bases, J lost 6 bases, and 8 bases stayed unmatched. CDR3 length: 15 amino acids. CDR1 SNHLY and CDR2 FYNNEI come from the germline V gene. The CDR3 nucleotides read TGTGCCAGCAGTAGACTAGCGGGCCCTGTGGATACGCAGTATTTT. This translates into CASSRLAGPVDTQYF. Looking up the rest from reference TRBV2 and TRBJ2-3 gives the full variable domain: EPEVTQTPSHQVTQMGQEVILRCVPISNHLYFYWYRQILGQKVEFLVSFYNNEISEKSEIFDDQFSVERPDGSNFTLKIRSTKLEDSAMYFCASSRLAGPVDTQYFGPGTRLTVL.

This clone has just a few counts. V usage is TRBV6-6 and J usage is TRBJ1-5; a weak D match, TRBD1 (6 bases). Trimming removed 2 bases from V and 5 bases from J, with 7 bases in between. There are 13 residues in the CDR3. Germline V gives CDR1 MNHNY, CDR2 SVGAGI (reference sequence). CDR3 amino acids: CASSYRTDQPQHF. CDR3 sequence (DNA): TGTGCCAGCAGTTACCGGACAGATCAGCCCCAGCATTTT.

This clone has only a few counts. The chain has TRBV7-9 and TRBJ1-5; D is perhaps TRBD1 (6 bases). The germline V gene has CDR1 SEHNR and CDR2 FQNEAQ (reference sequence). V lost 6 bases, J lost 4 bases, and 13 bases lay in between. The CDR3 has 14 residues. CDR3 amino acids: CASRSTGSNQPQHF. CDR3 nucleotides: TGTGCCAGCAGATCGACAGGTTCGAATCAGCCCCAGCATTTT.

V usage is TRBV5-3 and J usage is TRBJ2-1; possible D gene TRBD2, 5 bases. TRBV5-3 is an ORF, and what it does is uncertain. The CDR3 has 16 residues. The V and J ends lost 7 bases and 2 bases respectively, with 19 bases between them. DNA for the CDR3: TGTGCCAGAGGATACCGAGCGGTTTCCGCCTACAATGAGCAGTTCTTC. It is translated as CARGYRAVSAYNEQFF.